Detailed here is one T cell receptor (beta chain). As processed by the authors: Nucleated cell number was recorded as an estimate derived from reference gene primer amplification. Clones were sequenced by immunoSEQ multiplex PCR, and TCRdb holds only the in-frame ones, with some missing. D and trimming were read from the DNA, whereas the V and J calls and clone size are those reported in that table. This sample has some 460,000 clones; 75% to 90% occur once, and the top ten carry about 0.65%. V lost 0 bases and J 8 bases, leaving 11 bases between the germline ends. This CDR3 has 15 residues. The germline V gene has CDR1 SGHTA and CDR2 FQGNSA. This entry belongs to a study of blood T cell repertoires in COVID-19.

Sequencing used PBMCs or T cells enriched from blood (not recorded which). The chain combines TRBV7-2 with TRBJ1-6, with D perhaps matching TRBD1 (5 bases). The origin of this receptor is a young woman who had recovered from COVID-19. The CDR3 coding sequence is TGTGCCAGCAGCTTAGCGCAGGGTATTGATTCACCCCTCCACTTT. Amino acid sequence: CASSLAQGIDSPLHF. Filled out from reference TRBV7-2 and TRBJ1-6, the complete variable domain reads GAGVSQSPSNKVTEKGKDVELRCDPISGHTALYWYRQSLGQGLEFLIYFQGNSAPDKSGLPSDRFSAERTGGSVSTLTIQRTQQEDSAVYLCASSLAQGIDSPLHFGNGTRLTVT.